This T cell receptor (beta chain) is from a study of T cells in Graves' hyperthyroidism and ophthalmopathy. General study findings and limits: Blood also carried most thyroid clonotypes expanded above 0.001.

The sample holds a few counts of this clonotype. No antigen is known for it. The germline CDR1 and CDR2 sequences are MNHNS and SASEGT. The CDR3 is made up of 15 amino acids. V lost 4 bases to trimming and J lost 2 bases, with 11 bases between them. Calling Graves' hyperthyroidism stable meant ophthalmopathy did not progress within 18 months. Patients were excluded for uncontrolled infection, other autoimmune disease, pregnancy or lactation. Cells are PBMCs isolated from more than 8.5 ml of fresh blood. Using RNA transcripts as the source, TCR beta CDR3 regions were amplified. First-round RT-PCR with HTBI primers amplified the TCR CDR3 region. TCRdb analysed the multiplex PCR reads with MiXCR anew, one entry per CDR3 protein. The repertoire holds around 440,000 distinct CDR3 sequences, with about a sixth as singletons.

The origin of this receptor is a woman aged 18-35 years with Graves' hyperthyroidism. This sequence joins TRBV6-1 and TRBJ2-2; D perhaps matches TRBD1 (6 bases). What was sequenced was blood. The CDR3 loop reads CASSADRINTGELFF. The CDR3 DNA reads TGTGCCAGCAGTGCTGACAGGATCAACACCGGGGAGCTGTTTTTT.